The entry below gives a single T cell receptor (beta chain) sequence along with its context. This clone's antigen is unknown. No qualities accompany the bases; no much larger clone lies one base away. To demonstrate the VDJtools post-analysis software, the study profiled TCR beta repertoires from the peripheral blood of about a dozen young patients with multiple sclerosis. The multiple sclerosis patients were children and adolescents ranging in age from roughly 6 to 15 years. The method was PCR. This sample was sequenced with an Illumina HiSeq 2500. To reduce PCR and sequencing biases, unique molecular identifiers were incorporated into the TCR beta cDNA libraries. Per 1 to 10 million input T cells, 500,000 or so cDNA molecules were obtained, such that each molecule approximated one T cell. The same protocol used for the earlier healthy control dataset was applied to prepare and sequence the patient libraries. Samples belonging to the same batch were prepared together, multiplexed and sequenced on a shared HiSeq lane. As for how the authors treated the data: Raw barcoded reads were processed with MIGEC, and single-read molecular identifier groups were discarded before consensus assembly and CDR3 extraction. VDJtools was used for post-analysis of the clonotype tables, and diversity was normalized by down-sampling every dataset to the size of the smallest sample. Repertoire overlap clustering matched CDR3 amino acid but not nucleotide sequences to correct batch-related cross-sample contamination. Clones were called with MiXCR by TCRdb after fastp trimmed the public reads at Q25, and only in-frame beta chains were retained. CDR3 protein duplicates are merged, each entry listing the most common genes and DNA. These V and J calls derive from TCRdb rather than the authors' analysis. In all, the sample holds fewer than 850,000 distinct CDR3 sequences, and less than 35% of those were seen once. The ten most abundant clones make up roughly 0.54% of the sample.

This sample is part of a study of post-analysis software for immune sequencing data (dated by TCRdb to between 2015 and 2017). For the wider study: Relapsing-remitting, secondary progressive and progressive-relapsing multiple sclerosis were recorded as disease courses, and subtype annotation was lacking for some patients. The patient repertoires were compared against approximately twelve previously published healthy control repertoires obtained from donors aged about 6 to 28 years. A subset of samples was prepared in parallel using single-end sample barcoding, then pooled and co-amplified after Illumina adapter ligation.

Findings and caveats that apply to the study as a whole: When samples were clustered directly using the F measure, samples prepared in the same batch co-clustered strongly, which prompted a batch-effect correction. Normalized Chao1 diversity was significantly lower in multiple sclerosis patients than controls, suggesting substantial peripheral T-cell clonal expansion. The control group was slightly older than the multiple sclerosis patient group.

The TCR originated in a girl under 18 with multiple sclerosis. The sequenced material came from blood.

The DNA sequence is given as TGTGCCAGCAGCGGCGGGGCGGGACACACAGATACGCAGTATTTT. This gives the protein CASSGGAGHTDTQYF. The chain links TRBV3-1 with TRBJ2-3; the D match is possibly TRBD1 or TRBD2, with 6 bases aligned in each. Via the germline V gene (reference sequence), CDR1 is LGHDT and CDR2 YNNKEL. The CDR3 goes from the cysteine to the phenylalanine over 15 residues. Only the CDR3 portion is preserved as DNA: 45 bases, with reading frame beginning at the first base. Deletion took 5 bases off V and 2 bases off J, with a span of 14 bases between the germline ends.